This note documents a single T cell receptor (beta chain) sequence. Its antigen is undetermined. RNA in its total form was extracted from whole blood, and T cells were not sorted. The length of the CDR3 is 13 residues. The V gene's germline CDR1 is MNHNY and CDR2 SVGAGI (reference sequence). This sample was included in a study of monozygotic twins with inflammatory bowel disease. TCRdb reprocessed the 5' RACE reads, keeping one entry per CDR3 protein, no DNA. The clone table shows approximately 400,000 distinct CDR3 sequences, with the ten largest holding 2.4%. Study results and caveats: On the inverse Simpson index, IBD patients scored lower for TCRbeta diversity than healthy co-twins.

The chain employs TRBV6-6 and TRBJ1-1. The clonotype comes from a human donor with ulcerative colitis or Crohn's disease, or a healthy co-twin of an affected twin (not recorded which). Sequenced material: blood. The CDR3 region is CASSPRAYSEAFF.